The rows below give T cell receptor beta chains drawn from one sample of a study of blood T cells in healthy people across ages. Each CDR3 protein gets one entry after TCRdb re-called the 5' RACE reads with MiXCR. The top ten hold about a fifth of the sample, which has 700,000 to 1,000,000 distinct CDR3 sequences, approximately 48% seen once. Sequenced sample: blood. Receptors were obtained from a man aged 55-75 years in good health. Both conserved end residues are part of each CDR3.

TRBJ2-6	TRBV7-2	CASSARDSSSGANVLTF
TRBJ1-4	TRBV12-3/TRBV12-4	CASSFDTEKLFF
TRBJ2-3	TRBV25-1	CASCPRNTDTQYF
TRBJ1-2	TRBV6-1	CANYTVSRLDYGYTF
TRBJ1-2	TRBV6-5	CASTHRGYGYTF
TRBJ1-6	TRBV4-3	CASSQDRGFSPLHF
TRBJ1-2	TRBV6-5	CASRTGYYGYTF
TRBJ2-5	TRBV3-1	CASSQDNRFGGTQYF
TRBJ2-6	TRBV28	CASRLSPGPQRSGADVLTF
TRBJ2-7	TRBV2	CASRRGGEQYF
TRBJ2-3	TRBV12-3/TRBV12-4	CASSWTVSTDTQYF
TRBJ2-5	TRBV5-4	CASSIGKGNLGNEQYF
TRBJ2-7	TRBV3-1	CASSLIGTTSEQYF
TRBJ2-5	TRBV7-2	CASRISGGRETQYF